The present T cell receptor beta chain was sequenced within a study of cytomegalovirus exposure and HLA in healthy donors. Primers: 60 Vbeta forward and 13 Jbeta reverse. Sequencing used immunoSEQ multiplex PCR; TCRdb keeps in-frame clones, though not all of them. The data hold roughly 140,000 clones, with about four fifths observed a single time. The CDR3 contains 13 residues. After removal of 7 bases from V and 7 bases from J, the junction contained 5 bases not matched to a gene. Germline CDR1 is LNHDA and CDR2 is SQIVND (reference sequence). V usage is TRBV19 and J usage is TRBJ1-5, with TRBD1 identical over 9 bases. Sequencing used PBMCs. The TCR comes from a man between 40 and 49 years old in good health and CMV-seropositive. The CDR3 region is CASKGTGIQPQHF. The CDR3 DNA reads TGTGCCAGTAAGGGGACAGGGATACAGCCCCAGCATTTT.